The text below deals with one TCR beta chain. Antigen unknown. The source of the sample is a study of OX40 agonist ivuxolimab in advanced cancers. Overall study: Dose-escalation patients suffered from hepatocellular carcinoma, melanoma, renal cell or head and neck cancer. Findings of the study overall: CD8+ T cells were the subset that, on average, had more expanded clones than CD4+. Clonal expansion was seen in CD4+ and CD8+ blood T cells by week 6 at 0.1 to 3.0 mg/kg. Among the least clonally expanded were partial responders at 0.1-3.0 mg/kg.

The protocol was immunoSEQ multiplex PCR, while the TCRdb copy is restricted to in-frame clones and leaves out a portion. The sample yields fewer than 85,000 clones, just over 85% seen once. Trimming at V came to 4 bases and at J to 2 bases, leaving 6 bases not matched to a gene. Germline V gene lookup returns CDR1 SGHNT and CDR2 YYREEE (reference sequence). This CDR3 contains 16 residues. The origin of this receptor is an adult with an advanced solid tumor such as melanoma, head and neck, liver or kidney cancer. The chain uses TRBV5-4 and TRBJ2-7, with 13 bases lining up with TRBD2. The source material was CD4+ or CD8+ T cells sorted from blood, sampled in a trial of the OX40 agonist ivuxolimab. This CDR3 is CASSPGLAGVTYEQYF. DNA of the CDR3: TGTGCCAGCAGCCCAGGACTAGCGGGAGTGACCTACGAGCAGTACTTC.